This T cell receptor beta chain derives from a study of control samples from healthy donors and cancer patients. Per the germline V gene, CDR1 is SQVTM and CDR2 is ANQGSEA. V lost 3 bases, J lost 4 bases, and 12 bases lay in between. This CDR3 contains 13 residues. This table comes from immunoSEQ multiplex PCR, and its TCRdb copy is limited to in-frame clones, with some not included. Altogether 100,000 to 150,000 clones are present, around 90% being singletons, with the ten largest covering roughly 2.7%. The sequence derives from a man in his late teens or twenties in good health. Sequenced sample: blood. The gene calls are TRBV29-1 and TRBJ1-2; D not resolved. The CDR3 loop is CSVDWRDTYGYTF. Here the CDR3 DNA reads TGCAGCGTTGATTGGCGAGACACCTATGGCTACACCTTC.